This passage covers 8 T cell receptor beta chains from one sample sequenced in a study of tumor-infiltrating lymphocytes in primary liver carcinoma. TCR beta cDNA came from about 0.45 ug total RNA, primed with a constant-region primer. What produced the TCR beta libraries was three nested multiplex PCR rounds using slightly modified ARM-PCR. Both of the initial two PCR rounds ran for approximately 10 cycles and employed TRBV1-TRBV30 forward primers alongside a C-beta reverse primer. One entry per CDR3 protein, called by TCRdb with MiXCR from the multiplex PCR reads. The sample has roughly 120,000 distinct CDR3 sequences, under 70% seen once. Co-extraction of RNA and DNA was performed on about 18-33 mg of unsorted bulk tissue. The sequencing input was tumor-adjacent normal liver tissue. The receptor source for this set is a woman aged 60-75 years with primary liver carcinoma and hepatitis B virus infection.

On this clonotype itself: A single base separates this from a much larger clone, so it may be a read error. V gene TRBV7-9 combines with J gene TRBJ2-1, with D tentatively TRBD1 (6 bases). V shed 4 bases and J shed 4 bases, with 11 bases lying between them. Germline values: CDR1 SEHNR, CDR2 FQNEAQ (reference sequence). The CDR3 has 14 amino acids. This CDR3 is CASSYGQPYNEQFF. The CDR3 DNA is TGTGCCAGCAGCTACGGACAGCCGTACAATGAGCAGTTCTTC.

This clonotype was observed many times. This chain connects TRBV30 to TRBJ2-6, with a tentative D call TRBD1 (7 bases). CDR3 length: 14 amino acids. Germline lookup yields CDR1 GTSNPN and CDR2 SVGIG (reference sequence). The ends were cut back, 6 bases at V and 4 bases at J, with 13 bases in the middle. CDR3 DNA sequence: TGTGCCTGCTTCAGGGGGAGGGGGGCCAACGTCCTGACTTTC. Its translation is CACFRGRGANVLTF.

The table lists this clonotype with a few counts. This sequence joins TRBV25-1 and TRBJ2-7; D tentatively reads TRBD1 or TRBD2 (5 bases each). Trimming removed 5 bases at V and 5 bases at J, with 16 bases between. Germline CDR1 and CDR2: MGHDK and SYGVNS. This CDR3 contains 14 residues. CDR3 residues: CASSSGTEYNEQYF. CDR3 nucleotide sequence: TGTGCCAGCAGTTCGGGGACGGAATACAACGAGCAGTACTTC.

To note about this clonotype: It may be a read error: a sequence one base away is much more abundant. The chain is built from TRBV12-3 or TRBV12-4 and TRBJ2-3; 7 bases map to TRBD2. The CDR3 is made up of 15 amino acids. Unmatched junction bases numbered 8, after V lost 3 bases and J lost 5 bases. The CDR3 nucleotides are TGTGCCAGCAGTTTGGGCGTAGGGAGGGAAGATACGCAGTATTTT. It translates to CASSLGVGREDTQYF.

Remarks on this clonotype: This may be a read error: a much more frequent sequence differs by one nucleotide. The V call is TRBV14, the J call TRBJ2-7; possibly TRBD1 or TRBD2 for D (5 bases each). The CDR3 is made up of 15 amino acids. V lost 3 bases to trimming and J lost 5 bases, with 17 bases between them. Germline loops: CDR1 SGHDN, CDR2 FVKESK. CDR3 sequence: CASSHSLRMGHEQYF. The CDR3 nucleotides read TGTGCCAGCAGCCACAGTCTGCGTATGGGACACGAGCAGTACTTC. The variable domain in full, with the rest retrieved from reference TRBV14 and TRBJ2-7, is EAGVTQFPSHSVIEKGQTVTLRCDPISGHDNLYWYRRVMGKEIKFLLHFVKESKQDESGMPNNRFLAERTGGTYSTLKVQPAELEDSGVYFCASSHSLRMGHEQYFGPGTRLTVT.

Concerning this clonotype itself: The junction and the germline gene differ at one end; a read error may be behind it. The chain joins TRBV29-1 to TRBJ2-7; 8 bases agree with TRBD1. The CDR3 is 15 amino acids. CDR1 is SQVTM, CDR2 ANQGSEA, per germline. The CDR3 sequence is CNVEGPFTGGYEQYF. CDR3 in DNA: TGTAACGTTGAGGGACCCTTTACAGGGGGCTACGAGCAGTACTTC.

V gene TRBV5-4 combines with J gene TRBJ2-5; maybe TRBD1 (6 bases). V shed 5 bases and J shed 2 bases, with 19 bases lying between them. The CDR3 contains 16 residues. The germline CDR1 and CDR2 sequences are SGHNT and YYREEE (reference sequence). CDR3 bases: TGTGCCAGCAGTAGTAGTGGACAGTCCATTCAAGAGACCCAGTACTTC. It translates to CASSSSGQSIQETQYF.

With regard to this clonotype: One end of the junction fails to match germline, which may point to a read error. The CDR3 nucleotides are TGTACCAGCACCTTCTGGACCAGGGGATCTGCGAACACCGGGGAGCTGTTTTTT. This gives the protein CTSTFWTRGSANTGELFF. The gene calls are TRBV6-2 or TRBV6-3 and TRBJ2-2, with a possible D match to TRBD1 (6 bases). Germline CDR1 MNHEY, CDR2 SVGEGT. The CDR3 is 18 residues long.